These 20 T cell receptor beta chains share one sample of origin, sequenced in a study of T cells after yellow fever vaccination. TCRdb analysed the 5' RACE reads with MiXCR anew, one entry per CDR3 protein. The table lists about 180,000 distinct CDR3 sequences, roughly 6.2% of them singletons, with approximately 3% in the top ten. The material sequenced was CD4+ T cells sorted from PBMCs, taken on the day of the first yellow fever vaccination. Receptor source: a man aged 18 to 30 who received the YFV17D yellow fever vaccine.

This clonotype has more than one count but fewer than ten. The J gene is TRBJ1-1, the V gene TRBV11-2; D is ambiguous. The CDR3 contains 13 residues. The V gene's germline CDR1 is SGHAT and CDR2 FQNNGV. Trimming removed 0 bases at V and 11 bases at J, with 13 bases between. The CDR3 nucleotides read TGTGCCAGCAGCTTAGATCTAAACCAACGGGCTTTCTTT. This translates into CASSLDLNQRAFF.

The CDR3 loop is CASSQDAGTAYEQYF. In DNA form, the CDR3 reads TGCGCCAGCAGCCAAGATGCGGGCACGGCCTACGAGCAGTACTTC. V and J are TRBV4-3 and TRBJ2-7; the D gene is possibly TRBD2 (5 bases). The CDR3 consists of 15 residues. V was shortened by 0 bases and J by 2 bases, with 11 bases between the two germline ends. Germline V gene data show CDR1 as LGHNA and CDR2 as YSLEER.

The CDR3 sequence is CASRIAGQPQHF. Written as DNA, the CDR3 is TGTGCCAGCAGGATAGCGGGTCAGCCCCAGCATTTT. This chain uses TRBV28 with TRBJ1-5; D gene unclear. The V gene's germline CDR1 is MDHEN and CDR2 SYDVKM. The CDR3 loop spans 12 amino acids. Between the trimmed V and J ends, which lost 6 bases and 6 bases, there was a span of 9 bases.

The sample holds a few counts of this clonotype. The chain recombines TRBV18 with TRBJ1-1; TRBD1 might be the D (6 bases). Germline CDR1 KGHSH, CDR2 LQKENI. V dropped 0 bases and J dropped 2 bases, with 10 bases sitting between them. The CDR3 is 15 residues long. CDR3 nucleotides: TGTGCCAGCTCACCACCGACAGGTCCTAACACTGAAGCTTTCTTT. This translates into CASSPPTGPNTEAFF.

This clonotype appeared many times. The chain links TRBV5-1 to TRBJ1-1, with D possibly TRBD1 on 5 matching bases. The length of the CDR3 is 15 residues. V lost 0 bases to trimming and J lost 4 bases, with 13 bases between them. The germline gives CDR1 SGHRS, CDR2 YFSETQ. The CDR3 DNA sequence: TGCGCCAGCAGCTTGGATGGAGGGAGGGGCACTGAAGCTTTCTTT. Protein sequence: CASSLDGGRGTEAFF.

This clonotype was counted many times. J is TRBJ2-7 and V is TRBV18; no reliable D call. V was cut by 1 base and J by 6 bases, with 10 bases left in between. CDR1 and CDR2 from the germline V gene are KGHSH and LQKENI. The CDR3 has 13 residues. The CDR3 here is CASSPREDLEQYV. CDR3 coding DNA: TGTGCCAGCTCACCACGCGAGGATCTCGAGCAGTACGTC.

This chain's CDR3 is CASSYDNSPLHF. The CDR3 region has the DNA TGTGCCAGCAGTTACGACAATTCACCCCTCCACTTT. The chain carries TRBV6-6 and TRBJ1-6; no clear D. The CDR3 has 12 amino acids. With 2 bases removed from V and 7 bases from J, the gap between germline ends came to 3 bases. Germline V lookup: CDR1 MNHNY, CDR2 SVGAGI (reference sequence).

This clonotype turned up a few times. The chain combines TRBV5-1 with TRBJ2-2; D is unresolved. The CDR3 length is 15 residues. In germline, CDR1 is SGHRS, CDR2 YFSETQ. V was shortened by 4 bases and J by 3 bases, with 13 bases between the two germline ends. CDR3 bases: TGCGCCAGCAGCGGGTACAGCTCCTACACCGGGGAGCTGTTTTTT. Its translation: CASSGYSSYTGELFF.

This clonotype was counted at least ten times. V and J are TRBV4-2 and TRBJ1-5, with unresolved D. The CDR3 has 13 amino acids. Between the trimmed V and J ends, which lost 0 bases and 5 bases, there was a span of 5 bases. Germline loops: CDR1 LGHNA, CDR2 YNFKEQ. CDR3 protein: CASSQDRYQPQHF. CDR3 DNA: TGTGCCAGCAGCCAAGACCGGTATCAGCCCCAGCATTTT.

At least ten counts were recorded for this clonotype. This chain joins TRBV29-1 and TRBJ2-4; the match to TRBD1 covers 9 bases. This CDR3 is 14 amino acids long. The ends lost 4 bases at V and 0 bases at J; junction bases unmatched: 1. Germline V CDR1 and CDR2: SQVTM, ANQGSEA. CDR3 region: CSVGTGVAKNIQYF. CDR3 nucleotide sequence: TGCAGCGTTGGGACAGGGGTAGCCAAAAACATTCAGTACTTC.

This clonotype was seen a few times. This sequence joins TRBV7-2 and TRBJ2-2; the D is unclear. The CDR3 sequence is 12 residues long. With 5 bases removed from V and 6 bases from J, the gap between germline ends came to 7 bases. Germline loops: CDR1 SGHTA, CDR2 FQGNSA. CDR3 sequence: CASSRPPGELFF. The CDR3 DNA follows: TGTGCCAGCAGCCGCCCCCCCGGGGAGCTGTTTTTT.

This clonotype came up a few times. The chain combines TRBV12-3 or TRBV12-4 with TRBJ2-3; no firm D call. Trimming left V 3 bases short and J 4 bases short, with 8 bases between. The CDR3 contains 13 residues. CDR3 sequence: CASSFLGSDTQYF. The CDR3 DNA follows: TGTGCCAGCAGTTTTTTGGGGTCAGATACGCAGTATTTT.

This clonotype was seen more than once but under ten times. The chain links TRBV7-2 to TRBJ2-3, with 8 bases fitting TRBD2. The V and J ends lost 5 bases and 0 bases, in that order; junction bases with no gene match: 4. Germline V lookup: CDR1 SGHTA, CDR2 FQGNSA. CDR3 length: 15 residues. The DNA of the CDR3 is TGTGCCAGCAGCGTACTAGCGGCTAGCACAGATACGCAGTATTTT. Encoded protein: CASSVLAASTDTQYF.

This chain connects TRBV7-9 to TRBJ2-3; D gene ambiguous. V lost 3 bases and J lost 4, with 14 bases in between. Per germline, CDR1 SEHNR and CDR2 FQNEAQ (reference sequence). The CDR3 spans 15 residues. CDR3 DNA: TGTGCCAGCAGCTTCATGGGTCAGGCGGCAGATACGCAGTATTTT. It translates to CASSFMGQAADTQYF.

This clonotype occurred many times. For the CDR3, the DNA is TGTGCCAGCAGCCCAGGGTCTATTGGAGAGACCCAGTACTTC. Translation gives CASSPGSIGETQYF. The chain joins TRBV5-6 to TRBJ2-5, with D possibly matching TRBD1 (5 bases). Deletions cut 4 bases from V and 4 bases from J, with 14 bases between. The CDR3 covers 14 residues. Germline CDR1 is SGHDT and CDR2 is YYEEEE.

Only a few counts were recorded for this clonotype. The chain is built from TRBV23-1 and TRBJ2-5; 8 bases line up with TRBD2. TRBV23-1 belongs to the ORF category, with a function that is uncertain. The CDR3 loop spans 16 amino acids. Unmatched junction bases numbered 8, after V lost 0 bases and J lost 5 bases. In nucleotides, the CDR3 is TGCGCCAGCAGTCAATCCGGAATCCGCGGGGGGGAGACCCAGTACTTC. This codes for CASSQSGIRGGETQYF.

This clonotype was counted between two and nine times. The V call is TRBV29-1, the J call TRBJ2-2; D unresolved. Trimming stripped 3 bases from V and 7 bases from J, with 9 bases between. CDR3 length: 12 amino acids. Germline assignment: CDR1 SQVTM and CDR2 ANQGSEA. The CDR3 coding sequence is TGCAGCGTTGACGCCCGAGGCGGGGAGCTGTTTTTT. This gives the protein CSVDARGGELFF.

This clonotype was observed many times. This chain links TRBV9 with TRBJ2-1; TRBD2 matches 10 bases. Per the germline V gene, CDR1 is SGDLS and CDR2 is YYNGEE. V trimming: 0 bases; J trimming: 4 bases; junction bases outside the gene matches: 10. The CDR3 sequence is 18 residues long. CDR3 loop: CASSVVSSGGPSYNEQFF. In DNA, the CDR3 is TGTGCCAGCAGCGTAGTATCTAGCGGGGGCCCTTCTTACAATGAGCAGTTCTTC.

The chain is built from TRBV7-9 and TRBJ1-2; D not resolved. Trimming removed 5 bases from V and 7 bases from J, with 11 bases in between. CDR1 and CDR2 from the germline V gene are SEHNR and FQNEAQ (reference sequence). This CDR3 spans 12 amino acids. The CDR3 is CASSGSVGGYTF. CDR3 sequence (DNA): TGTGCCAGCAGCGGCTCGGTGGGTGGCTACACCTTC.

This chain links TRBV2 with TRBJ2-1, with 7 bases matching TRBD2. V lost 8 bases and J lost 4; bases outside the gene matches: 8. The length of the CDR3 is 14 residues. Germline CDR1 and CDR2: SNHLY and FYNNEI. Here the CDR3 DNA reads TGTGCCAGCGTTATACTAGCGTCGTACAATGAGCAGTTCTTC. Amino acid sequence: CASVILASYNEQFF.